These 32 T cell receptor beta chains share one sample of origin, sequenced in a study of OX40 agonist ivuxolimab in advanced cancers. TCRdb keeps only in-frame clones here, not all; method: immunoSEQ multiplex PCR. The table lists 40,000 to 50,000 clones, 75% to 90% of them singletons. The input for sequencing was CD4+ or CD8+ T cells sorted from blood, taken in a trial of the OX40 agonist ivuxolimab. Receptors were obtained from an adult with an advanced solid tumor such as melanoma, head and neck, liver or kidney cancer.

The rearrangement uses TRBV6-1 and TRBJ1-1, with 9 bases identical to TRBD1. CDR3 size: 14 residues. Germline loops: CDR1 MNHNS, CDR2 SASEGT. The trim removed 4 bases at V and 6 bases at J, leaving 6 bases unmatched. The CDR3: CASSGTGVWAEAFF. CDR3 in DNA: TGTGCCAGCAGTGGGACAGGGGTATGGGCTGAAGCTTTCTTT.

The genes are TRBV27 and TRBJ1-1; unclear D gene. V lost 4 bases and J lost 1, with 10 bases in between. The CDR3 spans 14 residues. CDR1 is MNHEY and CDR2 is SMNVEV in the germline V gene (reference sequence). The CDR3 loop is CASSWKHQNTEAFF. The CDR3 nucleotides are TGTGCCAGCAGTTGGAAACATCAGAACACTGAAGCTTTCTTT.

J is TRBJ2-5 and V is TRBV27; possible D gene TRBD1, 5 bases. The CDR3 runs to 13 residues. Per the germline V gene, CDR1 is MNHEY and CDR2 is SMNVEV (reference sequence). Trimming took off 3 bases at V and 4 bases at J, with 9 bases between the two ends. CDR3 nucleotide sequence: TGTGCCAGCAGTTTGGACATCCGAGAGACCCAGTACTTC. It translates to CASSLDIRETQYF.

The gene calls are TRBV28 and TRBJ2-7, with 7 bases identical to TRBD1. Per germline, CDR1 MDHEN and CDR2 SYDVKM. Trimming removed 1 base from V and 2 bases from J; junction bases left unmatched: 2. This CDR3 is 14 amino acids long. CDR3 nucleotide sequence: TGTGCCAGCAGTTTATTAGGGACAGCCTACGAGCAGTACTTC. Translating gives CASSLLGTAYEQYF.

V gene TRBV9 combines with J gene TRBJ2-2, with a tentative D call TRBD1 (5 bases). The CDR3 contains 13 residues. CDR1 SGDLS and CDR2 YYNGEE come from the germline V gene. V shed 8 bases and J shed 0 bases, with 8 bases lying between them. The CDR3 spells CASQGSNTGELFF. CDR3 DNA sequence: TGTGCCAGTCAGGGTTCGAACACCGGGGAGCTGTTTTTT.

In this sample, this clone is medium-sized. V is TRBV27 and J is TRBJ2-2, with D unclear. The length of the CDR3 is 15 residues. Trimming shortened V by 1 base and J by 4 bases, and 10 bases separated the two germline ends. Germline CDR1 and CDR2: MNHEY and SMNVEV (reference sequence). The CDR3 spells CASSLYLLGTGELFF. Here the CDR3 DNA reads TGTGCCAGCAGTTTATACCTGCTGGGCACCGGGGAGCTGTTTTTT.

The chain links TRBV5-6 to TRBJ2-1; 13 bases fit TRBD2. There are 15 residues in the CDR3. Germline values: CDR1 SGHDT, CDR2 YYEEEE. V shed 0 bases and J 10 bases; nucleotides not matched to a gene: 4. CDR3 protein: CASSLGLAGGVEQFF. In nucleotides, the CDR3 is TGTGCCAGCAGCTTGGGACTAGCGGGGGGTGTAGAGCAGTTCTTC.

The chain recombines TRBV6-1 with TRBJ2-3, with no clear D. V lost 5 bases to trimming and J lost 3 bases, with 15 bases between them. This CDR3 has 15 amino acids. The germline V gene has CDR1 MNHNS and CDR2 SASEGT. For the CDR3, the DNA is TGTGCCAGCAGTACTCCGAGGATGGGGACAGATACGCAGTATTTT. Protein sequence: CASSTPRMGTDTQYF.

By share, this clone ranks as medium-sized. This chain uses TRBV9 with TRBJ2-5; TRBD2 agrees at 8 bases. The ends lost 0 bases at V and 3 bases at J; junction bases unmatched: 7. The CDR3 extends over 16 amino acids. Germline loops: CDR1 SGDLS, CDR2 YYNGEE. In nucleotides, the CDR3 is TGTGCCAGCAGCGTAGCTGGACTAGCATCGGAAGAGACCCAGTACTTC. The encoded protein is CASSVAGLASEETQYF. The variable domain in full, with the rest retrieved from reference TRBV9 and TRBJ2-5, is DSGVTQTPKHLITATGQRVTLRCSPRSGDLSVYWYQQSLDQGLQFLIQYYNGEERAKGNILERFSAQQFPDLHSELNLSSLELGDSALYFCASSVAGLASEETQYFGPGTRLLVL.

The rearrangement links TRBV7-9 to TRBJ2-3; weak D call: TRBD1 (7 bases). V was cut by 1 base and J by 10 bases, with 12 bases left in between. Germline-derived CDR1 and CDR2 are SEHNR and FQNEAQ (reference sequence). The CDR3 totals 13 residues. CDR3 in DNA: TGTGCCAGCAGCTTAGGGGACAGACTAGCGCAGTATTTT. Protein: CASSLGDRLAQYF.

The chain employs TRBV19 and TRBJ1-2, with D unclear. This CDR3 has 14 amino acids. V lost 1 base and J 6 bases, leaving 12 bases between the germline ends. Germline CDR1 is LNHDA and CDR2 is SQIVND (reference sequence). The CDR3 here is CASSIGTAAHGYTF. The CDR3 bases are TGTGCCAGTAGTATAGGGACCGCGGCCCATGGCTACACCTTC.

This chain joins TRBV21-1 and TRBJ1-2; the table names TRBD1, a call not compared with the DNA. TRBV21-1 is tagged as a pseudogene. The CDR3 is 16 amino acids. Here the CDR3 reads CASSKEDREGGYGYTF. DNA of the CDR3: TGTGCCAGCAGCAAAGAAGACAGGGAAGGAGGGTATGGCTACACCTTC.

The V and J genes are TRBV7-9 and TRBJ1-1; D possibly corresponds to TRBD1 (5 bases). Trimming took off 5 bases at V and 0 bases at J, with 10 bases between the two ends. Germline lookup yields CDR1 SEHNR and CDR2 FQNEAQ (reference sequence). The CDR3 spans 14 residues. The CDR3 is CASSLGTVNTEAFF. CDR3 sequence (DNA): TGTGCCAGCAGCCTAGGGACGGTGAACACTGAAGCTTTCTTT.

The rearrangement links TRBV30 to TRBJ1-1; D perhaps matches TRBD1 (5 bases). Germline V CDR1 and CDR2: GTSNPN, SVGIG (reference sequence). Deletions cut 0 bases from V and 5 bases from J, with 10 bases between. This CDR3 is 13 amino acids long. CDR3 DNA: TGTGCCTGGAGTGTACTTCCAGGGACTGAAGCTTTCTTT. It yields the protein CAWSVLPGTEAFF. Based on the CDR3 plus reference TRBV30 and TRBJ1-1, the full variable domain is SQTIHQWPATLVQPVGSPLSLECTVEGTSNPNLYWYRQAAGRGLQLLFYSVGIGQISSEVPQNLSASRPQDRQFILSSKKLLLSDSGFYLCAWSVLPGTEAFFGQGTRLTVV.

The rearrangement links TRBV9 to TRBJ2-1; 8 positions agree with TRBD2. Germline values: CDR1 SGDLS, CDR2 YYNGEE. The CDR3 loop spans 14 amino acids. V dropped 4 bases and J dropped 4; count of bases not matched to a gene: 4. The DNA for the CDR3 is TGTGCCAGCAGCCAGCGGGAGAGGTACAATGAGCAGTTCTTC. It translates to CASSQRERYNEQFF.

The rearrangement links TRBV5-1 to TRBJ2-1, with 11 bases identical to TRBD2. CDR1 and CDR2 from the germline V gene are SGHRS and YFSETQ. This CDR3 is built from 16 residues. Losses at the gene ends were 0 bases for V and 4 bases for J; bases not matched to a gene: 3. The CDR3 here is CASSLAGLAEYNEQFF. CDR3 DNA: TGCGCCAGCAGCTTGGCGGGACTAGCGGAGTACAATGAGCAGTTCTTC.

Here the CDR3 reads CASSIQGKGELFF. In nucleotides, the CDR3 is TGTGCCAGTAGTATCCAAGGGAAGGGGGAGCTGTTTTTT. The rearrangement joins TRBV19 to TRBJ2-2; D remains ambiguous. CDR3 length: 13 residues. Trimming took 3 bases from V and 8 from J, leaving 10 bases between them. Germline loops: CDR1 LNHDA, CDR2 SQIVND (reference sequence).

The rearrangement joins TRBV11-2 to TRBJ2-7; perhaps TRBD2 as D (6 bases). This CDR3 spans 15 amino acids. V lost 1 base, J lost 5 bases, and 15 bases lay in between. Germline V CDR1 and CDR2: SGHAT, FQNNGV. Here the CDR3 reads CASSLVRGAFDEQYF. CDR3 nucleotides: TGTGCCAGCAGCTTAGTTCGCGGGGCCTTCGACGAGCAGTACTTC.

The DNA for the CDR3 is TGTGCCAGCAGCTTGAAACGGGAGAGCTCCTACGAGCAGTACTTC. Translation gives CASSLKRESSYEQYF. The genes are TRBV5-4 and TRBJ2-7, with D perhaps matching TRBD2 (6 bases). Germline CDR1 SGHNT, CDR2 YYREEE (reference sequence). The CDR3 extends over 15 amino acids. The ends were cut back, 1 base at V and 0 bases at J, with 11 bases in the middle.

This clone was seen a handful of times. In DNA, the CDR3 is TGTGCCAGCAGCCCTACAGTGTACCAAGAGACCCAGTACTTC. It yields the protein CASSPTVYQETQYF. V usage is TRBV7-8 and J usage is TRBJ2-5; D is ambiguous. The CDR3 contains 14 residues. Deletions cut 5 bases from V and 0 bases from J, with 10 bases between. CDR1 is SGHVS and CDR2 is FQNEAQ in the germline V gene.

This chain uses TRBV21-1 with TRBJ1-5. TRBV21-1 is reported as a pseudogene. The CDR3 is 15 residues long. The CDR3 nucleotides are TGTGCCAGCAGCAAAGGAGGTCGGTCAAGGCCCCCCCAGCATTTT. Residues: CASSKGGRSRPPQHF.

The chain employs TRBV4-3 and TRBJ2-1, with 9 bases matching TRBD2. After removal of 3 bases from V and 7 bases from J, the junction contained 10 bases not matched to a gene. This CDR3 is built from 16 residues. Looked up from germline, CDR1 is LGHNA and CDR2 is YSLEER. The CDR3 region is CASSHRLAERVNEQFF. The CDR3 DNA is TGCGCCAGCAGCCATCGACTAGCGGAGAGGGTGAATGAGCAGTTCTTC.

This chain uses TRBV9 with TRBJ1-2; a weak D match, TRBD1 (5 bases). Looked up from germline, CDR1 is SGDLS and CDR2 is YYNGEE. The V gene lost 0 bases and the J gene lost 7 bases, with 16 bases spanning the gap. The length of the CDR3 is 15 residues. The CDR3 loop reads CASSVGHGGTVGYTF. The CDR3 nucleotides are TGTGCCAGCAGCGTAGGGCATGGAGGGACGGTTGGCTACACCTTC.

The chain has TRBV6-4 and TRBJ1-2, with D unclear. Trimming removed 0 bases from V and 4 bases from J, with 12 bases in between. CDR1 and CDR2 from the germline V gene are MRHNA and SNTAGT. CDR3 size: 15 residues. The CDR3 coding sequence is TGTGCCAGCAGTGACTCCGGGCAGAGCCCCTATGGCTACACCTTC. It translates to CASSDSGQSPYGYTF.

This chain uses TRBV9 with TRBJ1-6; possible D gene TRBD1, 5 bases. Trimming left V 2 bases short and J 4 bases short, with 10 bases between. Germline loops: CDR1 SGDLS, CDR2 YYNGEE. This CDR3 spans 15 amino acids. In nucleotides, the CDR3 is TGTGCCAGCAGCGTGGGGGGAGGGTATAATTCACCCCTCCACTTT. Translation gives CASSVGGGYNSPLHF.

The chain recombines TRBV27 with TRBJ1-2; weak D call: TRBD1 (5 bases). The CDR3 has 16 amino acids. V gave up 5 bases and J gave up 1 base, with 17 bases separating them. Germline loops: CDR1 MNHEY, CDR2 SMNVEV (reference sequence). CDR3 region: CASSPLGDRLNYGYTF. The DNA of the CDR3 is TGTGCCAGCAGTCCACTCGGGGACCGCCTTAACTATGGCTACACCTTC.

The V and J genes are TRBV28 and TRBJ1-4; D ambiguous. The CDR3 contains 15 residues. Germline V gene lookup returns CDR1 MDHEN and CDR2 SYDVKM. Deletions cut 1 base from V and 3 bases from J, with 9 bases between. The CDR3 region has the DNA TGTGCCAGCAGTTTATCTGACGGTTCTAATGAAAAACTGTTTTTT. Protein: CASSLSDGSNEKLFF.

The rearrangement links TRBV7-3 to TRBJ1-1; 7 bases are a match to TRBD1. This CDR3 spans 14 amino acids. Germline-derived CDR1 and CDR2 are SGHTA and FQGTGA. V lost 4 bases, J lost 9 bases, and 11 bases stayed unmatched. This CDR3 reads CASSWKTGSSKAFF. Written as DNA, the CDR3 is TGTGCCAGCAGCTGGAAGACAGGGTCAAGTAAAGCTTTCTTT.

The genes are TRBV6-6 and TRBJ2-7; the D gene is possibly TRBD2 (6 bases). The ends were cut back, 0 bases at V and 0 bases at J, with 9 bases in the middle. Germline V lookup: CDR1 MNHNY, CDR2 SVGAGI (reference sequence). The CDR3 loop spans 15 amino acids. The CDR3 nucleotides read TGTGCCAGCAGTTACTCGAATAGCGGCTCCTACGAGCAGTACTTC. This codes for CASSYSNSGSYEQYF.

The CDR3 region is CASSVGQVDSYEQYF. DNA for the CDR3: TGCGCCAGCAGCGTGGGACAGGTAGACTCCTACGAGCAGTACTTC. The V and J genes are TRBV5-1 and TRBJ2-7, with TRBD1 identical over 8 bases. Germline assignment: CDR1 SGHRS and CDR2 YFSETQ. CDR3 size: 15 residues. The V segment lost 4 bases and the J segment 0 bases; nucleotides outside the gene matches: 6.

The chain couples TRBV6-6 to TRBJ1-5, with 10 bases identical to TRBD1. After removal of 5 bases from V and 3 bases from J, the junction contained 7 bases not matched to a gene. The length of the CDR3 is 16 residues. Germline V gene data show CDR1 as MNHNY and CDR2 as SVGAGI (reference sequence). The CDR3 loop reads CASSVPGQGNNQPQHF. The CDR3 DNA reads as TGTGCCAGCAGTGTCCCGGGACAGGGGAACAATCAGCCCCAGCATTTT.

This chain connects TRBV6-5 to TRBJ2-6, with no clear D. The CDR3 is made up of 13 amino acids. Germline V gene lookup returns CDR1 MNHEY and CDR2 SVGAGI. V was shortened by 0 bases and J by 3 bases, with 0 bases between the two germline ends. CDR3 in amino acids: CASSYSGANVLTF. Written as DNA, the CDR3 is TGTGCCAGCAGTTACTCTGGGGCCAACGTCCTGACTTTC.